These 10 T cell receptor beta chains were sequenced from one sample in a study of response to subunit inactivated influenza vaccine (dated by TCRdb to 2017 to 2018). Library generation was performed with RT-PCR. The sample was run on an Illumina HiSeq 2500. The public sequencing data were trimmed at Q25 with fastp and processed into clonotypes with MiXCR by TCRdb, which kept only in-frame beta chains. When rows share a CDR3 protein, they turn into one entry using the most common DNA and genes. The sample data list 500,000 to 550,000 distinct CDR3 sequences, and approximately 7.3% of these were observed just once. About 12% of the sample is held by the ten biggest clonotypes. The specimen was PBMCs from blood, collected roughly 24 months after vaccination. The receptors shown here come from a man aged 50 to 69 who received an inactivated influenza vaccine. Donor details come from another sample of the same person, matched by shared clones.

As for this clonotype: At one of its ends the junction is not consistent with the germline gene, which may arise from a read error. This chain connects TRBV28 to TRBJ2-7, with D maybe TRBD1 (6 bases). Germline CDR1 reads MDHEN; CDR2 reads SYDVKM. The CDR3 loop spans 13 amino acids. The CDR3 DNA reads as TGTGCTAGCAGGGGAGACGGGATCTACGAGCAGTACTTC. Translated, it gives CASRGDGIYEQYF.

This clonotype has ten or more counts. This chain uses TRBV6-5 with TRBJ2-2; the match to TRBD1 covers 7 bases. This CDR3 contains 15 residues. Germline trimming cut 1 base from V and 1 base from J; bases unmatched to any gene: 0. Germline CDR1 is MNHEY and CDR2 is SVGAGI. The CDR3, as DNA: TGTGCCAGCAGTTACTGGACAGGGAACACCGGGGAGCTGTTTTTT. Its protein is CASSYWTGNTGELFF.

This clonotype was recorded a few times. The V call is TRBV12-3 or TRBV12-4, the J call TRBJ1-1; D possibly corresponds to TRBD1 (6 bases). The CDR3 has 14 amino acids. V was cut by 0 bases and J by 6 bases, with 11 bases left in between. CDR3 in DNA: TGTGCCAGCAGTTTAGCACAGGGTAGGGCTGAAGCTTTCTTT. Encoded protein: CASSLAQGRAEAFF.

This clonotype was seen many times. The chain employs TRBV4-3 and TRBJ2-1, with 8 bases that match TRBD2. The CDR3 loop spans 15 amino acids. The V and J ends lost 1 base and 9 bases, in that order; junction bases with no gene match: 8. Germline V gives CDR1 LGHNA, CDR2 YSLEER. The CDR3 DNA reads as TGCGCCAGCAGCCAAGGCGGGACTACTAGCGGTGAGCAGTTCTTC. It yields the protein CASSQGGTTSGEQFF.

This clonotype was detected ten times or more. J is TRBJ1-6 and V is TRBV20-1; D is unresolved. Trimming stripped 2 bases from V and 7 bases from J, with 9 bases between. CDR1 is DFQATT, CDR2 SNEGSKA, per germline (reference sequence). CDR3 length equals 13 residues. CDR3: CSARQPQNSPLHF. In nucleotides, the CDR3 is TGCAGTGCTAGACAGCCACAAAATTCACCCCTCCACTTT.

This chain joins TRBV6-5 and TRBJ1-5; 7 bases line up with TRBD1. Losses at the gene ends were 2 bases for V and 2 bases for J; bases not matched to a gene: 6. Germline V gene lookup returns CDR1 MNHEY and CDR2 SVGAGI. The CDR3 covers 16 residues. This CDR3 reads CASSYPHRGGNQPQHF. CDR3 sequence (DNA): TGTGCCAGCAGTTACCCACACAGGGGTGGCAATCAGCCCCAGCATTTT.

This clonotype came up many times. The DNA of the CDR3 is TGCGCCAGCAGCCCTAACCCGACAGGCGCAGATACGCAGTATTTT. It is translated as CASSPNPTGADTQYF. This chain uses TRBV4-3 with TRBJ2-3, with D perhaps TRBD1 (6 bases). Germline V CDR1 and CDR2: LGHNA, YSLEER. Trimming pared 4 bases from V and 4 bases from J, leaving 15 bases between. The CDR3 covers 15 residues.

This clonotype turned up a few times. The CDR3 DNA is TGCAGTGCTTGGTCAACTACTAGAAATCAGCCCCAGCATTTT. It encodes CSAWSTTRNQPQHF. This chain links TRBV20-1 with TRBJ1-5; D not resolved. CDR1 DFQATT and CDR2 SNEGSKA come from the germline V gene (reference sequence). The CDR3 runs to 14 residues. The germline V and J ends were trimmed by 5 bases and 4 bases, with 15 bases remaining between them.

CDR3: CSKLAGGVDEQYF. As DNA, the CDR3 is TGCAGTAAGTTAGCGGGAGGGGTTGACGAGCAGTACTTC. V usage is TRBV20-1 and J usage is TRBJ2-7, with 11 positions matching TRBD2. The length of the CDR3 is 13 residues. Trimming at V came to 8 bases and at J to 5 bases, leaving 8 bases not matched to a gene. The V gene's germline CDR1 is DFQATT and CDR2 SNEGSKA (reference sequence).

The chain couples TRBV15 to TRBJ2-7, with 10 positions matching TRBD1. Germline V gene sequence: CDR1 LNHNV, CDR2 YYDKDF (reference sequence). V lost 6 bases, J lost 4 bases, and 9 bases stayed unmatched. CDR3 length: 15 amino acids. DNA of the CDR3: TGTGCCACCAGTCCGGACAGGGGGTCCCTTTACGAGCAGTACTTC. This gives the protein CATSPDRGSLYEQYF.